The rows below give T cell receptor beta chains drawn from one sample of a study of T cell responses to AZD1222 COVID-19 vaccine. Assay: immunoSEQ multiplex PCR; the TCRdb copy retains only in-frame clones and omits some. The sample consists of about 86,000 clones, around four fifths of them appearing once. This specimen consisted of peripheral blood, obtained on day 0 of AZD1222 vaccination. These receptors all come from an adult in good health. Both conserved end residues are trimmed from each CDR3. Each record gives: V gene, J gene, CDR3 protein.

V gene: TRBV6-5; J gene: TRBJ1-2; CDR3 protein: ASSYFGGGYT
V gene: TRBV5-1; J gene: TRBJ1-4; CDR3 protein: ASSSGQPNEKLF
V gene: TRBV3-1/TRBV3-2; J gene: TRBJ1-6; CDR3 protein: ASSQREGGSPLH
V gene: TRBV4-2; J gene: TRBJ2-5; CDR3 protein: ASSHGLQETQY
V gene: TRBV10-3; J gene: TRBJ2-2; CDR3 protein: AISDRQANTGELF
V gene: TRBV21-1; J gene: TRBJ2-2; CDR3 protein: ASSKRWTGPARELF
V gene: TRBV9; J gene: TRBJ1-6; CDR3 protein: ASSAGPWVNNSPLH
V gene: TRBV4-2; J gene: TRBJ1-2; CDR3 protein: ASSQDPGRVYT
V gene: TRBV7-6; J gene: TRBJ2-3; CDR3 protein: ASSLIGSSTDTQY
V gene: TRBV5-5; J gene: TRBJ1-1; CDR3 protein: ASSLVAVLNTEAF
V gene: TRBV19; J gene: TRBJ2-1; CDR3 protein: ASSGTPGNEQF
V gene: TRBV6-2/TRBV6-3; J gene: TRBJ1-1; CDR3 protein: ASSYGGRYTEAF
V gene: TRBV28; J gene: TRBJ2-7; CDR3 protein: ASSLWDLAGGPGEQY
V gene: TRBV10-1; J gene: TRBJ2-1; CDR3 protein: ASSEGYNEQF
V gene: TRBV4-3; J gene: TRBJ2-7; CDR3 protein: ASSQVGTGDASYEQY
V gene: TRBV2; J gene: TRBJ2-3; CDR3 protein: ASRAGAQDTQY
V gene: TRBV28; J gene: TRBJ2-7; CDR3 protein: ASLQRGRPYEQY
V gene: TRBV11-3; J gene: TRBJ1-1; CDR3 protein: ASSLDQGNTEAF
V gene: TRBV5-3; J gene: TRBJ2-6; CDR3 protein: ARSFSGANVLT
V gene: TRBV7-2; J gene: TRBJ2-1; CDR3 protein: ASSLDRTREF
V gene: TRBV10-2; J gene: TRBJ1-5; CDR3 protein: ASRTGINQPQH
V gene: TRBV15; J gene: TRBJ2-2; CDR3 protein: ATSGRDSSGELF
V gene: TRBV6-5; J gene: TRBJ2-7; CDR3 protein: ASSSPGQGFPYEQY